The entry below describes one T cell receptor beta chain. Its antigen is currently unknown. Whenever a sample was processed, at least 6.5 million PBMCs were isolated. The ends lost 1 base at V and 5 bases at J; junction bases unmatched: 3. Germline assignment: CDR1 SGHVS and CDR2 FQNEAQ. The length of the CDR3 is 16 residues. This entry comes from a study of blood T cells in healthy people across ages. Alongside a J-beta primer mix, a sample-barcoded 5' primer served in a second PCR lasting about 6 to 11 cycles. The template-switch adaptor was a 5' adaptor with 12 random nucleotides. It tagged each cDNA molecule. From the 5' RACE reads, TCRdb called clonotypes with MiXCR, one entry per CDR3 protein. The table shows about 1.4 million distinct CDR3 sequences, with 45% to 70% occurring only once. Whole-study results and caveats: Greater diversity and more naive CD4+ cells were seen in long-lived donors than in aged donors.

The chain recombines TRBV7-8 with TRBJ2-1, with 12 nucleotides matching TRBD2. The material sequenced was blood. The receptor's source is a man between 18 and 29 years old in good health. CDR3 DNA sequence: TGTGCCAGCAGCTTAGGTTGGACTAGCGGGGACAATGAGCAGTTCTTC. This encodes CASSLGWTSGDNEQFF.